This T cell receptor (beta chain) was identified during a study of CD8 T cells in Susac syndrome. This CDR3 spans 16 amino acids. The germline CDR1 and CDR2 sequences are SGHDT and YYEEEE. Trimming removed 4 bases from V and 4 bases from J, with 20 bases in between. Regarding this clonotype: The antigen is undetermined.

Study observations and caveats: The study recognized that the number of individuals in its TCR sequencing and HLA analysis was relatively small.

It was with random hexamers that about 0.45 to 1 ug RNA was reverse transcribed. Amplification of TCR beta CDR3 spanned 54 Vbeta and 13 Jbeta via immunoSEQ multiplex PCR. Each CDR3 protein is one row after TCRdb ran MiXCR on the immunoSEQ multiplex PCR reads. The table has some 300,000 distinct CDR3 sequences, 85% seen once; the top ten hold roughly 0.21%. This receptor was obtained from a human donor with multiple sclerosis. The sample was CD8+ T cells from PBMCs. The chain links TRBV5-6 to TRBJ2-5; a possible D gene is TRBD2 (5 bases). The CDR3 region has the DNA TGTGCCAGCAGCCCGCATTTCGGCAGCGGTGTAGAGACCCAGTACTTC. Encoded protein: CASSPHFGSGVETQYF.